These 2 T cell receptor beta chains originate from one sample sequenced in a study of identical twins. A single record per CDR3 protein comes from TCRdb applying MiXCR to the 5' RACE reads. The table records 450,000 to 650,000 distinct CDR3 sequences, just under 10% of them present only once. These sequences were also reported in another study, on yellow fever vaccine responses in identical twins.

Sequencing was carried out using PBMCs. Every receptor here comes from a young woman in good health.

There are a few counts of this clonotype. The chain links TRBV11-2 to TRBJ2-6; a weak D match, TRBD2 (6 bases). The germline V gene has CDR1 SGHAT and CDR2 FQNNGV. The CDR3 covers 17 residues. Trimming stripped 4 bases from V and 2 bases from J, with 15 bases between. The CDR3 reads CASSSLNGGTGANVLTF. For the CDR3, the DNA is TGTGCCAGCAGCTCATTGAATGGGGGGACTGGGGCCAACGTCCTGACTTTC.

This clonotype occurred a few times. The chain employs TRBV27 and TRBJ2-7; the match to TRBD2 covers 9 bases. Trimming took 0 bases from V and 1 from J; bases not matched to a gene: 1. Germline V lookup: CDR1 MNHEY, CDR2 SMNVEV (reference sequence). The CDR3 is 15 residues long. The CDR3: CASSLSSGRSYEQYF. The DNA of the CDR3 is TGTGCCAGCAGTTTATCTAGCGGGAGATCCTACGAGCAGTACTTC.